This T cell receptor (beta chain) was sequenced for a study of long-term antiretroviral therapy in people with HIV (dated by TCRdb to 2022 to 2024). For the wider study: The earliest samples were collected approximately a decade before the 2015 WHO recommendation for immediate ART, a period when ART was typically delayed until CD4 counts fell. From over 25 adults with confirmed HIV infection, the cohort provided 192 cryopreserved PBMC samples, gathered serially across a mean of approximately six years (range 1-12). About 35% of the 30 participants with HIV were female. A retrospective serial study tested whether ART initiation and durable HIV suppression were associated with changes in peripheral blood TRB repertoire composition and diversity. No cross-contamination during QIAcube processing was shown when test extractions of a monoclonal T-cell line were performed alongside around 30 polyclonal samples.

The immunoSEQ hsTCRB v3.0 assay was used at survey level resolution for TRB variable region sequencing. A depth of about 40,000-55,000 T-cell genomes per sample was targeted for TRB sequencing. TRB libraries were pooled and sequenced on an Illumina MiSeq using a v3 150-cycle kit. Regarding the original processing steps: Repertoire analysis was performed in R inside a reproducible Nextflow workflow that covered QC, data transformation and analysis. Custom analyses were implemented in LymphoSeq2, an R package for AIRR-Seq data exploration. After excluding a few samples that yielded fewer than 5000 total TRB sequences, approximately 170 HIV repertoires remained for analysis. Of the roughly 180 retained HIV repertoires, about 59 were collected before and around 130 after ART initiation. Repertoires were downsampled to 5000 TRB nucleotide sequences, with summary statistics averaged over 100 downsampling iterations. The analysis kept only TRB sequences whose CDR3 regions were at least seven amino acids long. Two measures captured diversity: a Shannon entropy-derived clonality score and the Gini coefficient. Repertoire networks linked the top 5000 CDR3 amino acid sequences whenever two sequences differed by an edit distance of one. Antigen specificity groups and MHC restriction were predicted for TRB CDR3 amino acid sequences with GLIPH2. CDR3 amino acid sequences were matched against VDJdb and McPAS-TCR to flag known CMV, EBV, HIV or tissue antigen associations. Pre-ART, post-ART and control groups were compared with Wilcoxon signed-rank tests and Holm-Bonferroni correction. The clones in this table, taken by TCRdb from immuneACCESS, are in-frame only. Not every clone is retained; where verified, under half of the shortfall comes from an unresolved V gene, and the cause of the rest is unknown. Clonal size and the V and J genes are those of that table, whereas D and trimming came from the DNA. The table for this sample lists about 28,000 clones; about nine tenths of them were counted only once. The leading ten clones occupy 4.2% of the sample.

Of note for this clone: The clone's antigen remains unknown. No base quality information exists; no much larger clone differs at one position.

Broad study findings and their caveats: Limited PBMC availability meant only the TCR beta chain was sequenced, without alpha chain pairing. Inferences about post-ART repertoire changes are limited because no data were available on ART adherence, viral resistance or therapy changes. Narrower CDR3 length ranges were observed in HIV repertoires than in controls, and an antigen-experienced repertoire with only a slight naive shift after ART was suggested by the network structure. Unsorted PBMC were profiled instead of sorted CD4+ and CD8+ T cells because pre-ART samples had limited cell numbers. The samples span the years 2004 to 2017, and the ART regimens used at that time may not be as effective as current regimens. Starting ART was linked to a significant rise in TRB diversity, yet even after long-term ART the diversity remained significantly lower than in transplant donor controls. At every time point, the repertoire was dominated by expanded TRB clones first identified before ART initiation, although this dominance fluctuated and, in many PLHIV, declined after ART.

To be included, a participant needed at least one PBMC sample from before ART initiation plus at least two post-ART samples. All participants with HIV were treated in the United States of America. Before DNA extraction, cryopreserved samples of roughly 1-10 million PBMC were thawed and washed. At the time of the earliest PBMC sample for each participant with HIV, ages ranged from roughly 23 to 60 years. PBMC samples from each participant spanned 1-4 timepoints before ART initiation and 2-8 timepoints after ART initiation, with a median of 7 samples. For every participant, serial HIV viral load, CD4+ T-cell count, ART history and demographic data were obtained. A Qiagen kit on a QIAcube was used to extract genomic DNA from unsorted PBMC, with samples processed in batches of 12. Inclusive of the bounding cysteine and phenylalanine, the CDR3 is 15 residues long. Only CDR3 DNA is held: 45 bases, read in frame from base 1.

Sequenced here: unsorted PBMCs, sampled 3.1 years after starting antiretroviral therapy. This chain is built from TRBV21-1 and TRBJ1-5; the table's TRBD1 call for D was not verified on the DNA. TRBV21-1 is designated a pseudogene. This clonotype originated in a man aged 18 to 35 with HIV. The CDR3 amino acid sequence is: CASSNRDRRNQPQHF. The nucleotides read TGTGCCAGCAGCAACCGGGACAGACGCAATCAGCCCCAGCATTTT.